This TCR beta chain originates from a study of beta chain features in type 1 diabetes. The study reverse transcribed the entire isolated RNA, so it sequenced expressed TCRB transcripts. Repertoires were generated with immunoSEQ multiplex PCR, while TCRdb's copy carries only in-frame clones and drops some. The sample has some 150,000 clones; around 10% are singletons. Study-wide points: An over-representation of cells with high TCR expression could result from cDNA sequencing. When Type 1 diabetes patients were examined, their TCRB CDR3s proved moderately but significantly shorter in all four CD4+ subsets. The study notes PCR might favor shorter templates equally in patients and controls.

CDR3 length: 14 residues. Trimming removed 0 bases at V and 5 bases at J, with 8 bases between. Germline assignment: CDR1 MDHEN and CDR2 SYDVKM. In regard to this clone: Its antigen remains unidentified.

The rearrangement links TRBV28 to TRBJ1-5; D is unclear. Sequenced material: central memory CD4+ T cells from blood. The TCR comes from a man younger than 35 in good health. CDR3 DNA: TGTGCCAGCAGTTTATGGCAGGTTGATCAGCCCCAGCATTTT. Translated, it gives CASSLWQVDQPQHF.